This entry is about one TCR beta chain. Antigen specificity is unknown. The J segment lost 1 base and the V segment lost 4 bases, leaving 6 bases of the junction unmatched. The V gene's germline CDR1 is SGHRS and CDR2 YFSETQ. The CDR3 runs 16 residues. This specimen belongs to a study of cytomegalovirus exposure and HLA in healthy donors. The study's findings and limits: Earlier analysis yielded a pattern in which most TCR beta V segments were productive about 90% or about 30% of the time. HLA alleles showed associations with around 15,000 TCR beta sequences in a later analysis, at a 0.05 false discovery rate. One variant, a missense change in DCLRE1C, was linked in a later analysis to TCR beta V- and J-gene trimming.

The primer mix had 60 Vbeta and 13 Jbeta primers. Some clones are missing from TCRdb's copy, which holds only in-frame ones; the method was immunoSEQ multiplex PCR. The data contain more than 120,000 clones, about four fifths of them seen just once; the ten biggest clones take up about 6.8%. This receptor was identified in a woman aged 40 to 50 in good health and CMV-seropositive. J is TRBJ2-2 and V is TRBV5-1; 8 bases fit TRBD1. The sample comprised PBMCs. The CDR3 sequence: CASSPGQGGNTGELFF. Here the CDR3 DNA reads TGCGCCAGCAGCCCTGGACAGGGTGGGAACACCGGGGAGCTGTTTTTT.